This T cell receptor beta chain was captured by sequencing in a study of molecular identifiers for immune sequencing clone quantification. Study results and limitations: Underestimated sizes of highly expanded clones could result from identical TCR molecules that share a barcode.

This clonotype was recorded a few times. Its antigen is still unknown. TCRdb used MiXCR to reprocess the PCR reads, holding one entry per CDR3 protein. The repertoire holds about 640,000 distinct CDR3 sequences, 20% seen once, with roughly 0.83% in the top ten. Naive CD8 libraries came from about 20,000 to 1,000,000 sorted cells with 10%, 30% or 50% RNA. The CDR3 totals 13 residues. Trimming took 7 bases from V and 6 from J; bases not matched to a gene: 11. Per the germline V gene, CDR1 is SQVTM and CDR2 is ANQGSEA. The chain has TRBV29-1 and TRBJ1-2; 7 positions agree with TRBD1. The sequence derives from a human donor in good health. Some libraries in this study had Jurkat cell RNA spiked in. Sequencing used naive CD8+ T cells from blood, with Jurkat cell RNA spiked in. Subset given: FACS-sorted CD8+CD4-CCR7+CD45RA+ naive T cells. The CDR3 DNA reads as TGCAGCGCCGAGGGGGCAAGGGCGGATGGCTACACCTTC. Amino acid sequence: CSAEGARADGYTF.